These 21 T cell receptor beta chains came from one sample sequenced in a study of siplizumab effects on memory and regulatory T cells. Repertoires were generated with immunoSEQ multiplex PCR, while TCRdb's copy carries only in-frame clones and drops some. This sample yields 85,000 to 130,000 clones, of which 90% to 95% are seen a single time; less than 0.85% belongs to the top ten. Material: Tregs sorted from blood. The receptors stem from a human donor in good health.

This chain connects TRBV9 to TRBJ2-3; D not certain. The length of the CDR3 is 14 residues. Trimming cost V 0 bases and J 5 bases, with 10 bases left between them. Per germline, CDR1 SGDLS and CDR2 YYNGEE. The CDR3, as DNA: TGTGCCAGCAGCGTAGTACCCCGAGGAGATACGCAGTATTTT. Translation gives CASSVVPRGDTQYF. Full variable domain (missing parts from reference TRBV9 and TRBJ2-3): DSGVTQTPKHLITATGQRVTLRCSPRSGDLSVYWYQQSLDQGLQFLIQYYNGEERAKGNILERFSAQQFPDLHSELNLSSLELGDSALYFCASSVVPRGDTQYFGPGTRLTVL.

The rearrangement links TRBV7-9 to TRBJ1-2; tentatively, D is TRBD1 (6 bases). This CDR3 is built from 14 residues. Trimming left V 0 bases short and J 8 bases short, with 13 bases between. CDR1 is SEHNR and CDR2 is FQNEAQ in the germline V gene (reference sequence). CDR3 residues: CASSLAGGGGGYTF. As DNA, the CDR3 is TGTGCCAGCAGCTTAGCCGGGGGCGGCGGGGGCTACACCTTC.

This chain uses TRBV21-1 with TRBJ1-5; the D call of TRBD1 is as the table states it, not checked on the DNA. TRBV21-1 is labeled a pseudogene. This CDR3 is 15 amino acids long. CDR3: CASSKVAGDNQPQHF. DNA for the CDR3: TGTGCCAGCAGCAAAGTCGCAGGGGACAATCAGCCCCAGCATTTT.

J is TRBJ2-1 and V is TRBV19, with D possibly matching TRBD2 (5 bases). Trimming cost V 5 bases and J 8 bases, with 31 bases left between them. Germline V gives CDR1 LNHDA, CDR2 SQIVND (reference sequence). The CDR3 runs to 19 residues. As DNA, the CDR3 is TGTGCCAGTAGTCCACGGCGCGGGCAGGCGTTATATTCGAGGGATGAGCAGTTCTTC. Its protein product is CASSPRRGQALYSRDEQFF.

This clone was recorded only once. The chain uses TRBV18 and TRBJ2-4; D uncertain. CDR3 size: 14 residues. Germline CDR1 and CDR2: KGHSH and LQKENI. Trimming took off 4 bases at V and 2 bases at J, with 9 bases between the two ends. The CDR3 sequence is CASSRSGSKNIQYF. CDR3 nucleotide sequence: TGTGCCAGCTCACGTTCAGGTTCCAAAAACATTCAGTACTTC.

The chain recombines TRBV6-4 with TRBJ1-1; TRBD1 aligns across 9 bases. Germline V lookup: CDR1 MRHNA, CDR2 SNTAGT. V shed 6 bases and J 2 bases; nucleotides not matched to a gene: 1. CDR3 length equals 13 residues. The CDR3 spells CASRDRGNTEAFF. For the CDR3, the DNA is TGTGCCAGCAGGGACAGGGGTAACACTGAAGCTTTCTTT.

The V and J genes are TRBV10-3 and TRBJ2-7, with D possibly matching TRBD2 (6 bases). CDR3 size: 16 residues. The germline V gene has CDR1 ENHRY and CDR2 SYGVKD. Trimming stripped 0 bases from V and 2 bases from J, with 14 bases between. CDR3: CAISESKGTLPYEQYF. The DNA of the CDR3 is TGTGCCATCAGTGAGTCTAAGGGGACTTTACCCTACGAGCAGTACTTC.

V gene TRBV9 combines with J gene TRBJ2-7, with D possibly called TRBD1 or TRBD2 (5 bases each). Germline CDR1 and CDR2: SGDLS and YYNGEE. The CDR3 has 15 amino acids. Trimming removed 2 bases at V and 2 bases at J, with 14 bases between. CDR3 loop: CASSVAGTSPYEQYF. The CDR3 coding sequence is TGTGCCAGCAGCGTGGCCGGGACCTCTCCCTACGAGCAGTACTTC.

The chain joins TRBV11-2 to TRBJ2-7; 11 bases agree with TRBD2. Trimming cost V 3 bases and J 1 base; bases outside gene matches: 2. Germline CDR1 SGHAT, CDR2 FQNNGV. The CDR3 contains 15 residues. The CDR3, as DNA: TGTGCCAGCAGCTTGGGACTAGCGGCGTCCTACGAGCAGTACTTC. Its translation: CASSLGLAASYEQYF.

This sequence joins TRBV6-1 and TRBJ1-5; unclear D gene. CDR1 and CDR2 (germline): MNHNS, SASEGT. Trimming removed 7 bases at V and 0 bases at J, with 13 bases between. The CDR3 runs to 15 residues. CDR3 region: CASTFGPYSNQPQHF. Written as DNA, the CDR3 is TGTGCCAGCACTTTCGGACCTTATAGCAATCAGCCCCAGCATTTT.

This chain joins TRBV15 and TRBJ2-7; 9 bases are shared with TRBD2. V trimming: 2 bases; J trimming: 10 bases; junction bases outside the gene matches: 12. Germline values: CDR1 LNHNV, CDR2 YYDKDF (reference sequence). CDR3 length: 15 amino acids. The CDR3 sequence is CATSRSYSGTSFQYF. CDR3 nucleotide sequence: TGTGCCACCAGCAGATCCTATTCCGGGACTAGCTTTCAGTACTTC. Together with reference TRBV15 and TRBJ2-7, the CDR3 gives the full variable domain: DAMVIQNPRYQVTQFGKPVTLSCSQTLNHNVMYWYQQKSSQAPKLLFHYYDKDFNNEADTPDNFQSRRPNTSFCFLDIRSPGLGDTAMYLCATSRSYSGTSFQYFGPGTRLTVT.

Here the CDR3 DNA reads TGTGCCAGTAGTGCAGGGTTCAGTGGAAACACCATATATTTT. It codes for CASSAGFSGNTIYF. The V call is TRBV19, the J call TRBJ1-3, with TRBD1 as a possible D gene (5 bases). This CDR3 region has 14 residues. The V gene's germline CDR1 is LNHDA and CDR2 SQIVND (reference sequence). V lost 5 bases and J lost 3, with 11 bases in between.

The gene calls are TRBV4-1 and TRBJ2-1; tentative D call: TRBD1 (6 bases). CDR1 is MGHRA, CDR2 YSYEKL, per germline. The V end lost 3 bases, the J end lost 4 bases, and 16 bases lay between the germline ends. The length of the CDR3 is 16 residues. The CDR3 coding sequence is TGCGCCAGCAGCCAGTGGATGACAGGCCGATACAATGAGCAGTTCTTC. This translates into CASSQWMTGRYNEQFF.

The rearrangement links TRBV18 to TRBJ2-5; tentatively, D is TRBD2 (5 bases). Germline V CDR1 and CDR2: KGHSH, LQKENI. This CDR3 spans 15 amino acids. Trimming pared 4 bases from V and 5 bases from J, leaving 17 bases between. The CDR3 DNA follows: TGTGCCAGCTCACGCTGGCAAGTGCCGGGGGAGACCCAGTACTTC. This sequence encodes CASSRWQVPGETQYF. Drawing the rest from reference TRBV18 and TRBJ2-5, the complete variable domain is NAGVMQNPRHLVRRRGQEARLRCSPMKGHSHVYWYRQLPEEGLKFMVYLQKENIIDESGMPKERFSAEFPKEGPSILRIQQVVRGDSAAYFCASSRWQVPGETQYFGPGTRLLVL.

V usage is TRBV5-4 and J usage is TRBJ1-2; 9 bases agree with TRBD1. This CDR3 has 18 residues. V trimming: 4 bases; J trimming: 9 bases; junction bases outside the gene matches: 22. The germline CDR1 and CDR2 sequences are SGHNT and YYREEE (reference sequence). CDR3 nucleotides: TGTGCCAGCAGCGCTGGCGGGGCGATGGACAGGGGACTTTCGCGCTACACCTTC. Translation gives CASSAGGAMDRGLSRYTF.

The sample holds one count of this clone. J is TRBJ2-2 and V is TRBV11-2; 8 positions match TRBD2. CDR3 length: 15 amino acids. The V gene end was trimmed by 5 bases and the J gene end by 5 bases; junction bases not matched to a gene: 7. Germline CDR1 and CDR2: SGHAT and FQNNGV. CDR3: CASSPVLAATGELFF. Here the CDR3 DNA reads TGTGCCAGCAGCCCAGTACTAGCGGCTACCGGGGAGCTGTTTTTT.

The V and J genes are TRBV11-3 and TRBJ2-2, with D uncertain. The CDR3 sequence is 12 residues long. V was clipped by 1 base and J by 5 bases, with 2 bases between them. Germline-derived CDR1 and CDR2 are SGHNT and YENEEA. The CDR3 sequence is CASSLATGELFF. The CDR3 DNA is TGTGCCAGCAGCTTAGCAACCGGGGAGCTGTTTTTT.

The J gene is TRBJ2-2, the V gene TRBV19, with a possible D match to TRBD2 (6 bases). The germline V gene encodes CDR1 LNHDA and CDR2 SQIVND (reference sequence). CDR3 length: 15 amino acids. V gave up 4 bases and J gave up 6 bases, with 15 bases separating them. The CDR3 region has the DNA TGTGCCAGTAGTAAGGGTTATTCGGGGGCCGGGGAGCTGTTTTTT. Amino acids: CASSKGYSGAGELFF.

The genes are TRBV6-6 and TRBJ1-4; D is unresolved. CDR1 MNHNY and CDR2 SVGAGI come from the germline V gene (reference sequence). The CDR3 has 11 residues. V dropped 6 bases and J dropped 8 bases, with 7 bases sitting between them. DNA for the CDR3: TGTGCCAGCAGATTTGCGGAAAAACTGTTTTTT. Its translation: CASRFAEKLFF.

This rearrangement joins TRBV27 to TRBJ2-7; tentative D call: TRBD1 (6 bases). Trimming took 3 bases from V and 2 from J, leaving 8 bases between them. Germline CDR1 and CDR2: MNHEY and SMNVEV (reference sequence). The CDR3 runs to 13 residues. The CDR3 DNA sequence: TGTGCCAGCAGTTTGTCAGGGGCCTACGAGCAGTACTTC. It codes for CASSLSGAYEQYF.

The rearrangement uses TRBV4-1 and TRBJ2-4; tentatively, D is TRBD2 (7 bases). The CDR3 length is 14 residues. Germline loops: CDR1 MGHRA, CDR2 YSYEKL. Trimming stripped 3 bases from V and 8 bases from J, with 14 bases between. The CDR3: CASSQRGGGDIQYF. In DNA, the CDR3 is TGCGCCAGCAGCCAGAGGGGAGGGGGGGACATTCAGTACTTC.